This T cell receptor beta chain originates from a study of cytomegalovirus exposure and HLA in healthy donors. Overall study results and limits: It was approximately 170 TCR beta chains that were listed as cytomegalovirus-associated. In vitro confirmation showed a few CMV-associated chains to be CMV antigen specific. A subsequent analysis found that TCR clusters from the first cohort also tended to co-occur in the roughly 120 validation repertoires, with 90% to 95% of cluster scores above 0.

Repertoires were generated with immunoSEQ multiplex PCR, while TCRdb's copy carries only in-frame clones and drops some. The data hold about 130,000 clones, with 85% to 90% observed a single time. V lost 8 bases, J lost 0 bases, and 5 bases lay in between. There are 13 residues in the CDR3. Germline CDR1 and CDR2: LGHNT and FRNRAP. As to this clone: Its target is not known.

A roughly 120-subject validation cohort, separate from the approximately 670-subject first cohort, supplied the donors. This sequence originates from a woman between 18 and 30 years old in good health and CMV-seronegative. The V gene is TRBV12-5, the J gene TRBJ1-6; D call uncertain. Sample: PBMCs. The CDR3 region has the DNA TGTGCTAGTTCCGTCTCCTATAATTCACCCCTCCACTTT. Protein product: CASSVSYNSPLHF.